The entry that follows covers one T cell receptor beta chain sequence. This record comes from a study of blood T cell repertoires in COVID-19. Study context: PBMCs, B-cell-depleted T cells, or T cells were the source of the cDNA or gDNA that made up the material.

In the authors' methods: Reference gene primer amplification in the assay estimated nucleated cell counts. Data came from immunoSEQ multiplex PCR; TCRdb stores just in-frame clones and leaves some out. V and J calls and clone size come straight from that table; D and trimming were deduced from the DNA. The sample consists of 350,000 to 500,000 clones, around nine tenths of them appearing once. Trimming took 5 bases from V and 4 from J, leaving 14 bases between them. Per germline, CDR1 SGHTA and CDR2 FQGNSA. The CDR3 extends over 15 amino acids. The sample consisted of PBMCs or T cells enriched from blood (not recorded which). The J gene is TRBJ1-4, the V gene TRBV7-2, with a tentative D call TRBD1 (6 bases). The sequence was collected from a woman between 18 and 29 years old who had been exposed to COVID-19. The CDR3 DNA reads TGTGCCAGCAGCCCGTCACAGGGAGTTAATGAAAAACTGTTTTTT. Translation gives CASSPSQGVNEKLFF.